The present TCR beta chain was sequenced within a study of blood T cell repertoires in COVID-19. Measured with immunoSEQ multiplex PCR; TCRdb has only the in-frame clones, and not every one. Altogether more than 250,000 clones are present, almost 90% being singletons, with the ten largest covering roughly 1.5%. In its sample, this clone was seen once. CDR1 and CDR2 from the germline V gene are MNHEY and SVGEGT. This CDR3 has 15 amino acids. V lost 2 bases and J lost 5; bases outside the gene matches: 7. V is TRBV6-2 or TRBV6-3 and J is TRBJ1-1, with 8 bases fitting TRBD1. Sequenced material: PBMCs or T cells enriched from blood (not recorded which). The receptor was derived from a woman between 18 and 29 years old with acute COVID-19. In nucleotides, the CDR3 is TGTGCCAGCAGTTACGGAACAGGGGGAAGAACTGAAGCTTTCTTT. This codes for CASSYGTGGRTEAFF.